The clone carrying this TCR beta chain has a count of ten or more. These data come from a study of T cells of healthy individuals. The CDR3 covers 15 residues. Germline V gives CDR1 SGHAT, CDR2 FQNNGV. Unmatched junction bases numbered 6, after V lost 1 base and J lost 3 bases. TCRdb used MiXCR to reprocess the 5' RACE reads, holding one entry per CDR3 protein. The sample carries about 63,000 distinct CDR3 sequences, about 17% recorded once. The chain has TRBV11-2 and TRBJ2-7, with 7 bases fitting TRBD2. This TCR derives from a human donor in good health. The CDR3 DNA is TGTGCCAGCAGCTTAGTGGGGGGACTAAACTACGAGCAGTACTTC. Its translation is CASSLVGGLNYEQYF.